These T cell receptor beta chains were read from a single sample in a study of blood T cell repertoires in COVID-19. Generated by immunoSEQ multiplex PCR, the TCRdb table keeps only in-frame clones and is missing some. The sample lists a few hundred thousand clones, 85% to 90% occurring once. The specimen sequenced was peripheral blood. Source of these receptors: a woman between 40 and 50 years old with COVID-19, enrolled during active disease. Each CDR3 is given with its conserved first and last residue. The D gene is left open where the match is weak. Some rows have no size entry. The others give once, few or many, or a class for an expanded clone.

d_call	j_call	cdr3_length	v_call	clone_size	cdr3_nt	cdr3_aa
NA	TRBJ1-2	15	TRBV2	once	TGTGCCAGCAGCGGATCCGGAGGGGCTAACTATGGCTACACCTTC	CASSGSGGANYGYTF
NA	TRBJ1-1	16	TRBV29-1	few	TGCAGCGTATTCCAGGGCTCCGGTTTTATGAACACTGAAGCTTTCTTT	CSVFQGSGFMNTEAFF
NA	TRBJ1-5	16	TRBV7-9	few	TGTGCCAGCAGCTTAGGGCAGGGATATCGGAATCAGCCCCAGCATTTT	CASSLGQGYRNQPQHF
TRBD2	TRBJ2-7	14	TRBV9	NA	TGTGCCAGCAGCCGTAGCGGGAGAGGCGGCGAGCAGTACTTC	CASSRSGRGGEQYF
TRBD2	TRBJ2-2	17	TRBV7-2	NA	TGTGCCAGCAGCTCCTCTGGGTTAGCGGGATTCACCGGGGAGCTGTTTTTT	CASSSSGLAGFTGELFF
TRBD2	TRBJ2-1	18	TRBV3-1/TRBV3-2	NA	TGTGCCAGCAGCCCCCTCCGGGGGGTAGCGGGGGCCACCAATGAGCAGTTCTTC	CASSPLRGVAGATNEQFF
NA	TRBJ2-2	14	TRBV9	NA	TGTGCCAGCAGACGGCAGGGTGGCACCGGGGAGCTGTTTTTT	CASRRQGGTGELFF
NA	TRBJ2-1	15	TRBV15	NA	TGTGCCACCAGCAAGAGTAGAAGCTCCTACAATGAGCAGTTCTTC	CATSKSRSSYNEQFF
TRBD1	TRBJ1-4	14	TRBV2	NA	TGTGCCAGCGGATTGGACAGGGGTTTGGAAAAACTGTTTTTT	CASGLDRGLEKLFF
NA	TRBJ1-2	14	TRBV10-2	NA	TGCGCCAGCAGTGAGGGGGGGAGGTGGTATGGCTACACCTTC	CASSEGGRWYGYTF
TRBD1	TRBJ1-2	15	TRBV19	NA	TGTGCCAGTAGTATAGACCTGACAGGGGGATATGGCTACACCTTC	CASSIDLTGGYGYTF
NA	TRBJ2-3	15	TRBV5-1	NA	TGCGCCAGCAGCTCGCAGGGATCTAGCACAGATACGCAGTATTTT	CASSSQGSSTDTQYF
NA	TRBJ2-5	21	TRBV23-1	NA	TGCGCCAGCAGTCAATCGGTTGACCCCCACAGAGCGGTGGCGTACCAAGAGACCCAGTACTTC	CASSQSVDPHRAVAYQETQYF
NA	TRBJ2-5	15	TRBV5-5	NA	TGTGCCAGCAGCGGAGGGTTAAGGCGCGAAGAGACCCAGTACTTC	CASSGGLRREETQYF
NA	TRBJ2-3	15	TRBV2	NA	TGTGCCAGCAGTGATCGGAGGGGGCGGGCAGATACGCAGTATTTT	CASSDRRGRADTQYF
NA	TRBJ1-4	13	TRBV28	once	TGTGCCAGCAGCCCCGGGGGGGTCGAAAAACTGTTTTTT	CASSPGGVEKLFF
NA	TRBJ1-2	14	TRBV5-4	NA	TGTGCCAGCAGCGTTGCAGGGCGCAGAGATGGCTACACCTTC	CASSVAGRRDGYTF
TRBD1	TRBJ2-7	13	TRBV25-1	NA	TGTGCCAGCAGTCGACAGGGCTCCTACGAGCAGTACTTC	CASSRQGSYEQYF
NA	TRBJ1-5	14	TRBV28	NA	TGTGCCAGCAGTCCTAGCAGACGCAATCAGCCCCAGCATTTT	CASSPSRRNQPQHF
NA	TRBJ2-1	17	TRBV9	NA	TGTGCCAGCAGCGCAAACCGCGCGGGGAGCTCCTACAATGAGCAGTTCTTC	CASSANRAGSSYNEQFF
NA	TRBJ1-6	16	TRBV7-9	NA	TGTGCCAGCAGCCCAACGGGCTCCGGGGATAATTCACCCCTCCACTTT	CASSPTGSGDNSPLHF
TRBD1	TRBJ2-7	15	TRBV9	NA	TGTGCCAGCAGCCCCGGCCTCGACAGGGGCTACGAGCAGTACTTC	CASSPGLDRGYEQYF
NA	TRBJ1-1	14	TRBV7-9	once	TGTGCCAGCAGCCACCTACCCGAAAGCACTGAAGCTTTCTTT	CASSHLPESTEAFF
TRBD1	TRBJ2-3	12	TRBV12-3/TRBV12-4	NA	TGTGCCAGCAGAACCCTCGGGACAGGGGTGCATTTT	CASRTLGTGVHF
NA	TRBJ1-1	13	TRBV10-3	NA	TGTGCCACCGGGACTTTTCGGGGTACTGAAGCTTTCTTT	CATGTFRGTEAFF
NA	TRBJ1-6	15	TRBV7-8	once	TGTGCCAGCAGCTTAGACGCGGGGGCTGGTTCACCCCTCCACTTT	CASSLDAGAGSPLHF
TRBD1	TRBJ1-1	17	TRBV5-1	NA	TGCGCCAGCAGCGGGACAGGGGTGATGGGTCGGGATTCTGAAGCTTTCTTT	CASSGTGVMGRDSEAFF
TRBD2	TRBJ2-7	19	TRBV6-2/TRBV6-3	NA	TGTGCCAGCAGTTATGGGCTAGCGGGAGGGCCATACCCGTCACGCGAGCAGTACTTC	CASSYGLAGGPYPSREQYF
TRBD1	TRBJ1-6	14	TRBV27	few	TGTGCCAGCAGTTTCGACAGGGTAGTCTCACCCCTCCACTTT	CASSFDRVVSPLHF
NA	TRBJ1-2	14	TRBV5-4	NA	TGTGCCAGCAGCCTGGCCCTGTTGCGGACATCCTACACCTTC	CASSLALLRTSYTF
TRBD1	TRBJ2-7	14	TRBV24-1	NA	TGTGCCACCACTCGGACAGGCCTTCCTTACGAGCAGTACTTC	CATTRTGLPYEQYF
NA	TRBJ2-1	16	TRBV28	NA	TGTGCCAGCAGTTTAGTGTCCGAGGTGCATTACAATGAGCAGTTCTTC	CASSLVSEVHYNEQFF
TRBD1	TRBJ1-1	16	TRBV6-5	NA	TGTGCCAGCAGTTACCGATGGGGACAGCTAAACACTGAAGCTTTCTTT	CASSYRWGQLNTEAFF
TRBD2	TRBJ2-1	16	TRBV9	NA	TGTGCCAGCAGCGTAGGGGACGCGGGAGGGATCAATGAGCAGTTCTTC	CASSVGDAGGINEQFF
NA	TRBJ2-6	16	TRBV5-1	NA	TGCGCCAGCAGCTTGCCACAGGGAACTGGGGCCAACGTCCTGACTTTC	CASSLPQGTGANVLTF
NA	TRBJ1-1	15	TRBV7-9	NA	TGTGCCAGCAGCTTAGAAGGACTCACGAACACTGAAGCTTTCTTT	CASSLEGLTNTEAFF
TRBD1	TRBJ2-5	15	TRBV10-3	NA	TGTGCCATCAGACCCGACAGGGAAATCTTAGAGACCCAGTACTTC	CAIRPDREILETQYF
NA	TRBJ1-2	13	TRBV19	once	TGTGCCAGCCGGGACGGGGGGAGCTATGGCTACACCTTC	CASRDGGSYGYTF
NA	TRBJ1-4	13	TRBV25-1	NA	TGTGCCAGCAGTGATGCAGGGTTCGGAAAACTGTTTTTT	CASSDAGFGKLFF
NA	TRBJ1-1	11	TRBV12-3/TRBV12-4	once	TGTGCCAGCAGTTTAGGCGGTGAAGCTTTCTTT	CASSLGGEAFF
NA	TRBJ1-2	15	TRBV5-4	NA	TGTGCCAGCAGCCCAGGCAGGACATTCAACTATGGCTACACCTTC	CASSPGRTFNYGYTF
TRBD2	TRBJ2-7	17	TRBV20-1	NA	TGCAGTGCCAGTGACCGGGGGACTAGCGGAAGCTCCTACGAGCAGTACTTC	CSASDRGTSGSSYEQYF
NA	TRBJ1-3	13	TRBV6-5	NA	TGTGCCAGCAGCAACATGGCTGGAAACACCATATATTTT	CASSNMAGNTIYF
NA	TRBJ1-3	17	TRBV6-6	few	TGTGCCAGCAGTCCGATATCCCCGGGACTCTCTGGAAACACCATATATTTT	CASSPISPGLSGNTIYF
TRBD2	TRBJ2-3	15	TRBV5-1	NA	TGCGCCAGCAGCTTCCGGGGGGAGTGGACAGATACGCAGTATTTT	CASSFRGEWTDTQYF
TRBD2	TRBJ2-7	16	TRBV10-3	NA	TGTGCCATCAAAGGCCAGGGCAGGACTAGCAGCTACGAGCAGTACTTC	CAIKGQGRTSSYEQYF
TRBD1	TRBJ1-2	15	TRBV28	NA	TGTGCCAGCAGTTTACCCGGGACAGGGGACTATGGCTACACCTTC	CASSLPGTGDYGYTF
NA	TRBJ1-2	14	TRBV5-1	NA	TGCGCCAGCAGCCAGGCAGTGTATAACTATGGCTACACCTTC	CASSQAVYNYGYTF
NA	TRBJ2-3	16	TRBV11-2	NA	TGTGCCAGCAGCTTGTCAGGAGCAGGGTGGAGAGATACGCAGTATTTT	CASSLSGAGWRDTQYF
NA	TRBJ1-2	14	TRBV5-1	few	TGCGCCAGCAGCCGTTGGGGGGGAGACTATGGCTACACCTTC	CASSRWGGDYGYTF
TRBD2	TRBJ2-3	16	TRBV6-6	NA	TGTGCCAGCCAAAGAACTAGCGGGGGGGGCACAGATACGCAGTATTTT	CASQRTSGGGTDTQYF
TRBD2	TRBJ2-2	15	TRBV5-4	NA	TGTGCCAGCAGCTCGACTAGCGTTGGCACCGGGGAGCTGTTTTTT	CASSSTSVGTGELFF
NA	TRBJ1-2	15	TRBV9	NA	TGTGCCAGCAGCGTCAATTTACGAGGGAACTATGGCTACACCTTC	CASSVNLRGNYGYTF